The entry below gives a single T cell receptor (beta chain) sequence along with its context. Germline V lookup: CDR1 MNHEY, CDR2 SVGEGT. This CDR3 comprises 16 residues. Unmatched junction bases numbered 11, after V lost 2 bases and J lost 4 bases. TCRdb reanalysed the 5' RACE reads using MiXCR and keeps one entry per CDR3 protein. This table has more than 90,000 distinct CDR3 sequences, less than 15% appearing once. The sample comes from a study of early T cells in non-severe SARS-CoV-2 infection. The sequence derives from an adult who was a healthcare worker with PCR-confirmed SARS-CoV-2 infection or an uninfected control (not recorded which). This rearrangement joins TRBV6-2 or TRBV6-3 to TRBJ2-7, with TRBD2 matching over 7 bases. Sequencing was done on a sample of whole blood. CDR3 region: CASSYGFRGVEYEQYF. In DNA form, the CDR3 reads TGTGCCAGCAGTTACGGCTTTCGGGGGGTAGAATACGAGCAGTACTTC.